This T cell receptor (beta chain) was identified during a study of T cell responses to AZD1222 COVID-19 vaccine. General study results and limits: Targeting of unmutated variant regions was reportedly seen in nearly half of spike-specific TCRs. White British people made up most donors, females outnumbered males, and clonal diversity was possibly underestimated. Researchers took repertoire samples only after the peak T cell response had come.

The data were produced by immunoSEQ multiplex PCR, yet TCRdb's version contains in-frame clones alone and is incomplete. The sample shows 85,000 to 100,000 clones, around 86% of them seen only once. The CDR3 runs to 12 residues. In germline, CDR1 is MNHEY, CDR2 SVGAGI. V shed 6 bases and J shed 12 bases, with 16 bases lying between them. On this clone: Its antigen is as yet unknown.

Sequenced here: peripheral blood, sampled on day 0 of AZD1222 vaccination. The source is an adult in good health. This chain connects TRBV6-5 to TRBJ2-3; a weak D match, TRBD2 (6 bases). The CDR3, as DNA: TGTGCCAGCAGATTAGGGAGCGGGCCTCAGTATTTT. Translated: CASRLGSGPQYF.